A single sample is the source of the 16 T cell receptor beta chains below, sequenced in a study of long-term antiretroviral therapy in people with HIV. The authors ran the immunoSEQ assay, v3.0, at survey level. Sequencing used immunoSEQ multiplex PCR; TCRdb keeps in-frame clones, though not all of them. The repertoire includes approximately 20,000 clones, roughly 80% of them detected once, and roughly 4.3% sits in the top ten. This sample comprised unsorted PBMCs, obtained approximately 4 years after starting antiretroviral therapy. The origin of the receptors is a man between 18 and 29 years old with HIV.

The rearrangement links TRBV6-1 to TRBJ2-3, with 10 bases identical to TRBD2. The junction had 2 bases not matched to a gene; V was cut back by 1 base and J by 4 bases. The CDR3 totals 15 residues. Germline V gives CDR1 MNHNS, CDR2 SASEGT. CDR3 sequence (DNA): TGTGCCAGCAGTGAAGTTAGCGGGGGGCCAGATACGCAGTATTTT. Protein sequence: CASSEVSGGPDTQYF.

The chain joins TRBV10-3 to TRBJ1-1; D is uncertain. The CDR3 sequence is 13 residues long. Trimming took off 7 bases at V and 0 bases at J, with 9 bases between the two ends. Germline V gene data show CDR1 as ENHRY and CDR2 as SYGVKD. CDR3 sequence reads: CAITRALNTEAFF. CDR3 nucleotides: TGTGCCATCACCCGGGCCTTGAACACTGAAGCTTTCTTT.

The chain joins TRBV27 to TRBJ1-1; D unclear. The CDR3 has 14 amino acids. V was pared by 2 bases and J by 0 bases, with 7 bases between. Germline CDR1 reads MNHEY; CDR2 reads SMNVEV (reference sequence). The CDR3 is CASSLIGMNTEAFF. The CDR3 DNA reads as TGTGCCAGCAGTTTAATCGGTATGAACACTGAAGCTTTCTTT.

This clone was seen once. The chain combines TRBV29-1 with TRBJ1-1; no firm D call. CDR3 size: 10 residues. V lost 7 bases and J lost 5, with 8 bases in between. Germline CDR1 reads SQVTM; CDR2 reads ANQGSEA. CDR3 coding DNA: TGCAGCGGAGGAGGGACTGAAGCTTTCTTT. It translates to CSGGGTEAFF.

The chain carries TRBV5-1 and TRBJ2-2; D is uncertain. The ends were cut back, 4 bases at V and 6 bases at J, with 13 bases in the middle. CDR3 size: 14 residues. Germline V CDR1 and CDR2: SGHRS, YFSETQ. DNA for the CDR3: TGCGCCAGCAGCATCTTAACGCTTGCCGGGGAGCTGTTTTTT. It yields the protein CASSILTLAGELFF.

CDR3 nucleotides: TGCGCCAGCAGCCCGGCCGGCAGGGGAGCGATCACCGGGGAGCTGTTTTTT. This translates into CASSPAGRGAITGELFF. J is TRBJ2-2 and V is TRBV5-1; possible D gene TRBD1, 6 bases. This CDR3 contains 17 residues. V lost 4 bases and J 4 bases, leaving 20 bases between the germline ends. Germline CDR1 and CDR2: SGHRS and YFSETQ.

The rearrangement uses TRBV11-1 and TRBJ1-1; no definite D call. The germline CDR1 and CDR2 sequences are SGHAT and FQDESV (reference sequence). Trimming left V 3 bases short and J 0 bases short, with 11 bases between. The CDR3 sequence is 15 residues long. The CDR3 DNA follows: TGTGCCAGCAGCTTTGCGGGCCTGATGAACACTGAAGCTTTCTTT. Its protein product is CASSFAGLMNTEAFF. Supplemented by reference TRBV11-1 and TRBJ1-1, the full variable domain reads EAEVAQSPRYKITEKSQAVAFWCDPISGHATLYWYRQILGQGPELLVQFQDESVVDDSQLPKDRFSAERLKGVDSTLKIQPAELGDSAMYLCASSFAGLMNTEAFFGQGTRLTVV.

The CDR3 coding sequence is TGTGCCAGCAGCTTCGCGGGGGGCGGTGAGCAGTTCTTC. This sequence encodes CASSFAGGGEQFF. The rearrangement uses TRBV5-4 and TRBJ2-1; 8 positions agree with TRBD2. Germline V lookup: CDR1 SGHNT, CDR2 YYREEE (reference sequence). J was trimmed by 9 bases and V by 2 bases; bases with no gene match: 4. CDR3 size: 13 residues.

The gene calls are TRBV2 and TRBJ2-7, with D hard to call. Germline-derived CDR1 and CDR2 are SNHLY and FYNNEI. There are 11 residues in the CDR3. Trimming shortened V by 3 bases and J by 4 bases, and 4 bases separated the two germline ends. The CDR3 loop reads CASSEFYEQYF. Written as DNA, the CDR3 is TGTGCCAGCAGTGAGTTTTACGAGCAGTACTTC. The full variable domain, completed using reference TRBV2 and TRBJ2-7, is EPEVTQTPSHQVTQMGQEVILRCVPISNHLYFYWYRQILGQKVEFLVSFYNNEISEKSEIFDDQFSVERPDGSNFTLKIRSTKLEDSAMYFCASSEFYEQYFGPGTRLTVT.

This clone appeared a few times. This chain joins TRBV7-2 and TRBJ1-1, with 7 bases identical to TRBD1. The germline CDR1 and CDR2 sequences are SGHTA and FQGNSA. The CDR3 totals 14 residues. V was pared by 1 base and J by 8 bases, with 7 bases of the junction left unmatched. Here the CDR3 DNA reads TGTGCCAGCAGCTTAGGGCGGACAGGCAACGAAGCTTTCTTT. Translating it yields CASSLGRTGNEAFF.

This chain joins TRBV27 and TRBJ2-7, with D perhaps matching TRBD1 (5 bases). Germline CDR1 is MNHEY and CDR2 is SMNVEV (reference sequence). CDR3 length: 14 amino acids. The V gene lost 3 bases and the J gene lost 3 bases, with 12 bases spanning the gap. In DNA form, the CDR3 reads TGTGCCAGCAGTTTTTCCAGGGTGGACTACGAGCAGTACTTC. Encoded protein: CASSFSRVDYEQYF.

This clone showed up just a few times. This chain joins TRBV7-9 and TRBJ2-2; 7 bases map to TRBD1. Germline V lookup: CDR1 SEHNR, CDR2 FQNEAQ (reference sequence). The CDR3 has 17 residues. Trimming removed 4 bases from V and 1 base from J; junction bases left unmatched: 9. The CDR3 here is CASSSIQGRLNTGELFF. DNA of the CDR3: TGTGCCAGCAGCTCGATACAGGGGAGACTGAACACCGGGGAGCTGTTTTTT. Full variable domain (rest looked up from reference TRBV7-9 and TRBJ2-2): DTGVSQNPRHKITKRGQNVTFRCDPISEHNRLYWYRQTLGQGPEFLTYFQNEAQLEKSRLLSDRFSAERPKGSFSTLEIQRTEQGDSAMYLCASSSIQGRLNTGELFFGEGSRLTVL.

The sample holds a few counts of this clone. The chain uses TRBV25-1 and TRBJ1-2, with unresolved D. From germline, CDR1 is MGHDK and CDR2 SYGVNS. This CDR3 contains 14 residues. V was shortened by 5 bases and J by 4 bases, with 14 bases between the two germline ends. The CDR3 region has the DNA TGTGCCAGCAGTCCCAATTCAATAGCCTATGGCTACACCTTC. Its protein product is CASSPNSIAYGYTF.

This chain uses TRBV19 with TRBJ2-2; D may be TRBD1 or TRBD2 (5 bases each). The CDR3 has 14 residues. V was shortened by 3 bases and J by 3 bases, with 8 bases between the two germline ends. Germline V gene data show CDR1 as LNHDA and CDR2 as SQIVND (reference sequence). The CDR3 protein is CASSIREYTGELFF. The CDR3 bases are TGTGCCAGTAGTATCAGGGAGTACACCGGGGAGCTGTTTTTT.

This chain uses TRBV7-8 with TRBJ1-1; no definite D call. The germline gives CDR1 SGHVS, CDR2 FQNEAQ. The V end was cut by 5 bases, the J end by 2 bases, with 6 bases between. The CDR3 consists of 12 residues. CDR3 sequence (DNA): TGTGCCAGCAGCCGCACTAACACTGAAGCTTTCTTT. The encoded protein is CASSRTNTEAFF.

The V call is TRBV4-2, the J call TRBJ1-4; 9 bases map to TRBD1. CDR1 is LGHNA, CDR2 YNFKEQ, per germline. CDR3 length: 16 residues. V shed 3 bases, J shed 8 bases, and the junction held 10 bases outside the gene matches. This chain's CDR3 is CASSHVGQGNGEKLFF. DNA for the CDR3: TGTGCCAGCAGCCACGTGGGACAGGGTAACGGAGAAAAACTGTTTTTT.